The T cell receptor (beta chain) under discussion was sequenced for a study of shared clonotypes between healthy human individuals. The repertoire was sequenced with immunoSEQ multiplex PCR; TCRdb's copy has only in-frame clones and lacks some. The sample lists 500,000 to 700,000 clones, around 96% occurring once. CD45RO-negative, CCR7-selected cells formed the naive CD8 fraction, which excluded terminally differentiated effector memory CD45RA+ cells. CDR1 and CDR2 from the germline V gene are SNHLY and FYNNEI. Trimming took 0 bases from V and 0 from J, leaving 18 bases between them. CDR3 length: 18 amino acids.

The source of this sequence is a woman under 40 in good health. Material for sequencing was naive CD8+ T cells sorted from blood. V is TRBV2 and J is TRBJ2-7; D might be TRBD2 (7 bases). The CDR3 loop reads CASSEALRDAGASYEQYF. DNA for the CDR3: TGTGCCAGCAGTGAAGCGCTTCGGGATGCGGGGGCCTCCTACGAGCAGTACTTC.